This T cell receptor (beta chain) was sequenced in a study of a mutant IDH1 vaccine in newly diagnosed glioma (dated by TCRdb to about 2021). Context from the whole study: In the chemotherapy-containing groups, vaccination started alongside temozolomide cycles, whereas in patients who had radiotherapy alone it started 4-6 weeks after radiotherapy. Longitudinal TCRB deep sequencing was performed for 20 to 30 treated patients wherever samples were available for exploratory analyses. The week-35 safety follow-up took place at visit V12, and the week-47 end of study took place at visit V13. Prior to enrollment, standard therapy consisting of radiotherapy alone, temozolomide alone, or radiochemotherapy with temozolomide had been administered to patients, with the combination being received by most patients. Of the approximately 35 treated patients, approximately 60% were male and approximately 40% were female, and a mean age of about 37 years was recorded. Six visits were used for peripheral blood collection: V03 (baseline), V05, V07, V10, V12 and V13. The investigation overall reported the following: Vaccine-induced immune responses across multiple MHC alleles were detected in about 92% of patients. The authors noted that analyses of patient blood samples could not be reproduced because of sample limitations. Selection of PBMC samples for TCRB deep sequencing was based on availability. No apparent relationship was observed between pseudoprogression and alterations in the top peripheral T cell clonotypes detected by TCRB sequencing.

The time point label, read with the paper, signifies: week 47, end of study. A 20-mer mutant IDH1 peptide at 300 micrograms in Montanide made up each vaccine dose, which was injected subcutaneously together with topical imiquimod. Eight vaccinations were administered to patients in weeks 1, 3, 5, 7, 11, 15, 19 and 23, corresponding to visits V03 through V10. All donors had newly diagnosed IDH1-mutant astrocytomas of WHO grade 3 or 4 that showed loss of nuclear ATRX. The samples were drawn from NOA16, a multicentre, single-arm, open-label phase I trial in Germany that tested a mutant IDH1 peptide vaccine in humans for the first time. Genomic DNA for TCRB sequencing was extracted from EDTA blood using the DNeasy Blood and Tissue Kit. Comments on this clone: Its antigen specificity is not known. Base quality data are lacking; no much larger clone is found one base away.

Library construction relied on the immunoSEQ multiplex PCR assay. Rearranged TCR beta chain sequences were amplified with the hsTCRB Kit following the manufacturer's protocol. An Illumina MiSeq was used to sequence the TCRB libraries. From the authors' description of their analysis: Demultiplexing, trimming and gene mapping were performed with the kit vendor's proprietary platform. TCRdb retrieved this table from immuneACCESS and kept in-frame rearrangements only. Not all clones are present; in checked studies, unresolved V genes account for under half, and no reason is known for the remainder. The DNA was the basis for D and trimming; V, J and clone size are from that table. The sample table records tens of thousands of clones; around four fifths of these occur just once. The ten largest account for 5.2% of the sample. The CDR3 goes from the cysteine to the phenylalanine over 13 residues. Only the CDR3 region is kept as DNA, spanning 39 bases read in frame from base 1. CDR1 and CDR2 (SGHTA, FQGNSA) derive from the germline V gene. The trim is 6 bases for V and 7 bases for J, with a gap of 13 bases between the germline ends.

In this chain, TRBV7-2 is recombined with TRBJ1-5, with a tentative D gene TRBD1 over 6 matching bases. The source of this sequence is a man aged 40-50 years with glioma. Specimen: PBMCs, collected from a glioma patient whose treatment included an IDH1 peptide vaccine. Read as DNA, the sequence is TGTGCCAGCAGTCTCAGGGGTTTCCAGCCCCAGCATTTT. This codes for CASSLRGFQPQHF.